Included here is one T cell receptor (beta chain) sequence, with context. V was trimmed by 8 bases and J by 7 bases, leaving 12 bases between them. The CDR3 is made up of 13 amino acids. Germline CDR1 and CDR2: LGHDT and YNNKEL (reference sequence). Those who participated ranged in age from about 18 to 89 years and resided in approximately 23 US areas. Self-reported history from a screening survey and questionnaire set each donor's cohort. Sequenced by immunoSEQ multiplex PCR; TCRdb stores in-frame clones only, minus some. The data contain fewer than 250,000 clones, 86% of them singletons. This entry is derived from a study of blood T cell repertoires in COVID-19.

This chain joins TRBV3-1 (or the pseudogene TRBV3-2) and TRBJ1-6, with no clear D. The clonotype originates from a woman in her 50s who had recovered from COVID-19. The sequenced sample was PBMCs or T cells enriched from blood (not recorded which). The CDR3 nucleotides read TGTGCCAGCCGGGTTGTTGAGAATTCACCCCTCCACTTT. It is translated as CASRVVENSPLHF.